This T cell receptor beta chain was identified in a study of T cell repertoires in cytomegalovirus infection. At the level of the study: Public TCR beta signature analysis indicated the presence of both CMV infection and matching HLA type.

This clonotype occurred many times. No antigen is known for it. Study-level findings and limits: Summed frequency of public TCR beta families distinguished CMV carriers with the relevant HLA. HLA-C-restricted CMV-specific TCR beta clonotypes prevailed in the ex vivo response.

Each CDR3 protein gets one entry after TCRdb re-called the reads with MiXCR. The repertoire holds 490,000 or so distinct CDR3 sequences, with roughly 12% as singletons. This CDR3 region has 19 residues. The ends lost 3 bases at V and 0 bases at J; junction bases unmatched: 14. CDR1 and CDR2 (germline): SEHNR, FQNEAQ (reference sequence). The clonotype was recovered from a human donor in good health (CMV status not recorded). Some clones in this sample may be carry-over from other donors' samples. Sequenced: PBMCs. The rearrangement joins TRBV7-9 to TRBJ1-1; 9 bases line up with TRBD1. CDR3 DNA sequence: TGTGCCAGCAGCTTTCTCTTGGGACAGGGCGTCCGGATGAACACTGAAGCTTTCTTT. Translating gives CASSFLLGQGVRMNTEAFF. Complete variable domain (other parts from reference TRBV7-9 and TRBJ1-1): DTGVSQNPRHKITKRGQNVTFRCDPISEHNRLYWYRQTLGQGPEFLTYFQNEAQLEKSRLLSDRFSAERPKGSFSTLEIQRTEQGDSAMYLCASSFLLGQGVRMNTEAFFGQGTRLTVV.